A selection of T cell receptor beta chains follows, all from one sample in a study of blood T cell repertoires in COVID-19. TCRdb's table, derived via immunoSEQ multiplex PCR, lists solely in-frame clones and lacks some. The data hold 230,000 or so clones, with roughly four fifths observed a single time. The specimen sequenced was peripheral blood. The receptors shown here come from a man aged 50 to 59 with active or convalescent COVID-19. CDR3s include the opening cysteine and the closing phenylalanine or tryptophan. Fields, in order: clone size, D gene, CDR3 length, V gene, J gene, CDR3 protein, CDR3 DNA. D genes are given only for firm matches. Rows give clone size only sometimes, using once, few, many, or a class for an expanded clone.

clone_size: -; d_call: TRBD1; cdr3_length: 14; v_call: TRBV5-6; j_call: TRBJ2-7; cdr3_aa: CASIGTGATYEQYF; cdr3_nt: TGTGCCAGCATCGGGACAGGGGCGACCTACGAGCAGTACTTC
clone_size: -; d_call: -; cdr3_length: 14; v_call: TRBV6-2/TRBV6-3; j_call: TRBJ1-6; cdr3_aa: CASSYLQGQSPLHF; cdr3_nt: TGTGCCAGCAGTTACCTTCAGGGTCAGTCACCCCTCCACTTT
clone_size: -; d_call: -; cdr3_length: 15; v_call: TRBV4-2; j_call: TRBJ1-1; cdr3_aa: CASSQAGVLDTEAFF; cdr3_nt: TGTGCCAGCAGCCAAGCAGGGGTTCTGGACACTGAAGCTTTCTTT
clone_size: -; d_call: TRBD1; cdr3_length: 13; v_call: TRBV6-5; j_call: TRBJ2-7; cdr3_aa: CASSSWDRYEQYF; cdr3_nt: TGTGCCAGCAGTTCCTGGGACAGGTACGAGCAGTACTTC
clone_size: -; d_call: -; cdr3_length: 15; v_call: TRBV7-9; j_call: TRBJ2-5; cdr3_aa: CASSIEGEGEETQYF; cdr3_nt: TGTGCCAGCAGCATAGAGGGGGAAGGAGAAGAGACCCAGTACTTC
clone_size: -; d_call: -; cdr3_length: 15; v_call: TRBV6-1; j_call: TRBJ1-1; cdr3_aa: CASSDEGEMNTEAFF; cdr3_nt: TGTGCCAGCAGTGATGAGGGGGAAATGAACACTGAAGCTTTCTTT
clone_size: -; d_call: TRBD1; cdr3_length: 13; v_call: TRBV30; j_call: TRBJ1-6; cdr3_aa: CAWGRDSADNLHF; cdr3_nt: TGTGCCTGGGGGCGGGACAGCGCGGATAACCTCCACTTT
clone_size: -; d_call: -; cdr3_length: 16; v_call: TRBV4-3; j_call: TRBJ1-4; cdr3_aa: CASSQEGLATNEKLFF; cdr3_nt: TGCGCCAGCAGCCAAGAGGGGCTGGCAACTAATGAAAAACTGTTTTTT
clone_size: -; d_call: -; cdr3_length: 13; v_call: TRBV6-2/TRBV6-3; j_call: TRBJ1-5; cdr3_aa: CASSYLSNQPQHF; cdr3_nt: TGTGCCAGCAGTTATCTAAGCAATCAGCCCCAGCATTTT
clone_size: -; d_call: -; cdr3_length: 13; v_call: TRBV20-1; j_call: TRBJ1-5; cdr3_aa: CSASVPGNQPQHF; cdr3_nt: TGCAGTGCTAGTGTTCCTGGCAATCAGCCCCAGCATTTT
clone_size: -; d_call: -; cdr3_length: 13; v_call: TRBV19; j_call: TRBJ1-4; cdr3_aa: CASSTQANEKLFF; cdr3_nt: TGTGCCAGTAGTACCCAGGCTAATGAAAAACTGTTTTTT
clone_size: -; d_call: -; cdr3_length: 14; v_call: TRBV7-2; j_call: TRBJ1-2; cdr3_aa: CASSLLAGPRGYTF; cdr3_nt: TGTGCCAGCAGCTTATTGGCAGGGCCGCGGGGCTACACCTTC
clone_size: -; d_call: TRBD1; cdr3_length: 15; v_call: TRBV18; j_call: TRBJ2-3; cdr3_aa: CASSPPGQGIDTQYF; cdr3_nt: TGTGCCAGCTCACCCCCGGGACAGGGGATTGATACGCAGTATTTT
clone_size: -; d_call: -; cdr3_length: 15; v_call: TRBV4-2; j_call: TRBJ1-2; cdr3_aa: CASSQAPDRSYGYTF; cdr3_nt: TGTGCCAGCAGCCAGGCCCCAGACAGGTCCTATGGCTACACCTTC
clone_size: -; d_call: -; cdr3_length: 11; v_call: TRBV30; j_call: TRBJ2-1; cdr3_aa: CAWSRGREQFF; cdr3_nt: TGTGCCTGGAGCCGGGGGAGGGAGCAGTTCTTC
clone_size: once; d_call: TRBD2; cdr3_length: 20; v_call: TRBV4-1; j_call: TRBJ2-5; cdr3_aa: CASSQEGPGLAGGQRETQYF; cdr3_nt: TGCGCCAGCAGCCAAGAGGGGCCGGGACTAGCGGGGGGGCAGAGGGAGACCCAGTACTTC
clone_size: -; d_call: -; cdr3_length: 14; v_call: TRBV27; j_call: TRBJ1-4; cdr3_aa: CASSFSGINEKLFF; cdr3_nt: TGTGCCAGCAGTTTTTCGGGGATTAATGAAAAACTGTTTTTT
clone_size: -; d_call: TRBD1; cdr3_length: 15; v_call: TRBV27; j_call: TRBJ1-2; cdr3_aa: CASSRHGTGYYGYTF; cdr3_nt: TGTGCCAGCAGCCGCCACGGGACAGGGTATTATGGCTACACCTTC
clone_size: -; d_call: TRBD1; cdr3_length: 15; v_call: TRBV6-5; j_call: TRBJ1-2; cdr3_aa: CASSYSGTGNYGYTF; cdr3_nt: TGTGCCAGCAGTTACTCCGGGACAGGCAACTATGGCTACACCTTC
clone_size: -; d_call: -; cdr3_length: 12; v_call: TRBV25-1; j_call: TRBJ1-1; cdr3_aa: CASRDSNTEAFF; cdr3_nt: TGTGCCAGCCGTGACAGTAACACTGAAGCTTTCTTT
clone_size: -; d_call: TRBD2; cdr3_length: 16; v_call: TRBV7-6; j_call: TRBJ2-7; cdr3_aa: CASSGRIGTSNYEQYF; cdr3_nt: TGTGCCAGCAGCGGACGGATAGGGACTAGCAACTACGAGCAGTACTTC
clone_size: -; d_call: TRBD2; cdr3_length: 15; v_call: TRBV7-2; j_call: TRBJ2-3; cdr3_aa: CASSLLAGPTDTQYF; cdr3_nt: TGTGCCAGCAGCTTACTAGCGGGCCCCACAGATACGCAGTATTTT
clone_size: -; d_call: -; cdr3_length: 14; v_call: TRBV7-9; j_call: TRBJ1-3; cdr3_aa: CASSEGVSGNTIYF; cdr3_nt: TGTGCCAGCAGCGAAGGGGTCTCTGGAAACACCATATATTTT
clone_size: -; d_call: -; cdr3_length: 15; v_call: TRBV12-5; j_call: TRBJ1-5; cdr3_aa: CASGLGLGGNQPQHF; cdr3_nt: TGTGCTAGTGGTTTGGGACTTGGGGGGAATCAGCCCCAGCATTTT
clone_size: once; d_call: -; cdr3_length: 17; v_call: TRBV21-1; j_call: TRBJ1-6; cdr3_aa: CASSKVGGYSYNSPLHF; cdr3_nt: TGTGCCAGCAGCAAAGTAGGCGGATACTCCTATAATTCACCCCTCCACTTT
clone_size: -; d_call: TRBD1; cdr3_length: 14; v_call: TRBV28; j_call: TRBJ2-4; cdr3_aa: CASRTTQGLNIQYF; cdr3_nt: TGTGCCAGCAGAACAACACAGGGGTTAAACATTCAGTACTTC
clone_size: -; d_call: -; cdr3_length: 17; v_call: TRBV28; j_call: TRBJ1-2; cdr3_aa: CASSLGGAQGLNYGYTF; cdr3_nt: TGTGCCAGCAGTTTAGGGGGGGCGCAGGGACTTAACTATGGCTACACCTTC
clone_size: -; d_call: -; cdr3_length: 16; v_call: TRBV7-9; j_call: TRBJ2-2; cdr3_aa: CASTPLSDTNTGELFF; cdr3_nt: TGTGCCAGCACCCCCTTGAGTGACACGAACACCGGGGAGCTGTTTTTT
clone_size: -; d_call: -; cdr3_length: 12; v_call: TRBV30; j_call: TRBJ1-3; cdr3_aa: CATRQPGNTIYF; cdr3_nt: TGTGCCACCCGACAGCCTGGAAACACCATATATTTT
clone_size: -; d_call: -; cdr3_length: 13; v_call: TRBV28; j_call: TRBJ2-3; cdr3_aa: CASRDSDTDTQYF; cdr3_nt: TGTGCCAGCAGGGACAGCGACACAGATACGCAGTATTTT
clone_size: -; d_call: TRBD1; cdr3_length: 15; v_call: TRBV10-3; j_call: TRBJ1-5; cdr3_aa: CAISSDRGESQPQHF; cdr3_nt: TGTGCCATCAGTTCCGACAGGGGAGAATCTCAGCCCCAGCATTTT
clone_size: -; d_call: -; cdr3_length: 11; v_call: TRBV20-1; j_call: TRBJ2-7; cdr3_aa: CSAQGSYEQYF; cdr3_nt: TGCAGTGCCCAGGGATCCTACGAGCAGTACTTC
clone_size: -; d_call: -; cdr3_length: 13; v_call: TRBV9; j_call: TRBJ1-2; cdr3_aa: CASSVDLTGSGTF; cdr3_nt: TGTGCCAGCAGCGTAGACTTGACGGGATCTGGGACCTTC
clone_size: -; d_call: -; cdr3_length: 15; v_call: TRBV4-1; j_call: TRBJ1-4; cdr3_aa: CASSQSRQPNEKLFF; cdr3_nt: TGCGCCAGCAGCCAATCCCGACAGCCTAATGAAAAACTGTTTTTT
clone_size: -; d_call: -; cdr3_length: 13; v_call: TRBV7-9; j_call: TRBJ1-1; cdr3_aa: CASSLLANTEAFF; cdr3_nt: TGTGCCAGCAGTCTTCTAGCCAACACTGAAGCTTTCTTT
clone_size: -; d_call: TRBD2; cdr3_length: 14; v_call: TRBV19; j_call: TRBJ2-1; cdr3_aa: CASSIPSGGAEQFF; cdr3_nt: TGTGCCAGTAGTATCCCCTCCGGGGGGGCTGAGCAGTTCTTC
clone_size: -; d_call: -; cdr3_length: 13; v_call: TRBV5-1; j_call: TRBJ2-5; cdr3_aa: CASSLGPQETQYF; cdr3_nt: TGCGCCAGCAGCTTGGGGCCGCAAGAGACCCAGTACTTC
clone_size: few; d_call: -; cdr3_length: 14; v_call: TRBV30; j_call: TRBJ2-2; cdr3_aa: CAWSRGSGHGELFF; cdr3_nt: TGTGCCTGGAGTAGAGGGAGCGGGCACGGGGAGCTGTTTTTT
clone_size: -; d_call: TRBD1; cdr3_length: 17; v_call: TRBV27; j_call: TRBJ1-2; cdr3_aa: CASSSLRTGNRHYGYTF; cdr3_nt: TGTGCCAGCAGTTCACTACGGACAGGGAATCGGCACTATGGCTACACCTTC
clone_size: -; d_call: -; cdr3_length: 12; v_call: TRBV7-9; j_call: TRBJ2-7; cdr3_aa: CASSEDRYEQYF; cdr3_nt: TGTGCCAGCAGCGAGGACAGATACGAGCAGTACTTC
clone_size: -; d_call: -; cdr3_length: 16; v_call: TRBV6-7; j_call: TRBJ2-2; cdr3_aa: CASSPSTGTNTGELFF; cdr3_nt: TGTGCCAGCAGTCCCTCGACAGGGACTAACACCGGGGAGCTGTTTTTT
clone_size: few; d_call: -; cdr3_length: 14; v_call: TRBV10-2; j_call: TRBJ2-2; cdr3_aa: CASSRLGDTGELFF; cdr3_nt: TGCGCCAGCAGTCGTCTAGGCGACACCGGGGAGCTGTTTTTT
clone_size: -; d_call: TRBD1; cdr3_length: 15; v_call: TRBV2; j_call: TRBJ1-2; cdr3_aa: CASSTTGTANYGYTF; cdr3_nt: TGTGCCAGCAGTACAACCGGGACAGCTAACTATGGCTACACCTTC
clone_size: -; d_call: -; cdr3_length: 15; v_call: TRBV7-9; j_call: TRBJ2-6; cdr3_aa: CASSLGQSGANVLTF; cdr3_nt: TGTGCCAGCAGCTTAGGACAGTCTGGGGCCAACGTCCTGACTTTC
clone_size: -; d_call: TRBD2; cdr3_length: 17; v_call: TRBV6-4; j_call: TRBJ2-7; cdr3_aa: CASTPPKPGLAGYEQYF; cdr3_nt: TGTGCCAGCACCCCCCCCAAACCCGGACTAGCGGGGTACGAGCAGTACTTC